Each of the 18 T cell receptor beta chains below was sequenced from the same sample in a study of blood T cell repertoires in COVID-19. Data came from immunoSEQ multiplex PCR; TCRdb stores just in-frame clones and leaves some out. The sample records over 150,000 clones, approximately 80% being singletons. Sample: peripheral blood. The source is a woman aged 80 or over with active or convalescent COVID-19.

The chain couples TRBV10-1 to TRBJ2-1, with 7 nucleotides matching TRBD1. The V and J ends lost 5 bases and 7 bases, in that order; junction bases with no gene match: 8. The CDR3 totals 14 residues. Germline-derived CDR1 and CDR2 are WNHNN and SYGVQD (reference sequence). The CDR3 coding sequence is TGCGCCAGCAGTTCCGACAGGGTAAATAATGAGCAGTTCTTC. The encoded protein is CASSSDRVNNEQFF.

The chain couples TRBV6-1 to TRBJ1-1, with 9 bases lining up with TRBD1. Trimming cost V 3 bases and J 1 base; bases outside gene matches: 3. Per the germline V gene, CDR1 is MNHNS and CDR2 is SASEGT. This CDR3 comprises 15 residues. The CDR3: CASSDTGGRNTEAFF. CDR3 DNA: TGTGCCAGCAGTGACACAGGGGGCCGGAACACTGAAGCTTTCTTT.

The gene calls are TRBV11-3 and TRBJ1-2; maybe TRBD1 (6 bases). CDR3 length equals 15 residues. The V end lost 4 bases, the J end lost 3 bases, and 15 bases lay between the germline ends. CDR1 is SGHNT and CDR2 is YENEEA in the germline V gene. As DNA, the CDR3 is TGTGCCAGCAGCTCGCTTCGACAGGACGACTATGGCTACACCTTC. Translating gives CASSSLRQDDYGYTF.

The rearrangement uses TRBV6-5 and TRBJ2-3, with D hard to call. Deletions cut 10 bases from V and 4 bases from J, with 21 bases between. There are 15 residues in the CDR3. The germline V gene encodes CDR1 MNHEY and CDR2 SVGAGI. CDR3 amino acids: CATKDRQAAADTQYF. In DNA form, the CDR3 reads TGTGCCACCAAAGACCGACAAGCCGCTGCAGATACGCAGTATTTT.

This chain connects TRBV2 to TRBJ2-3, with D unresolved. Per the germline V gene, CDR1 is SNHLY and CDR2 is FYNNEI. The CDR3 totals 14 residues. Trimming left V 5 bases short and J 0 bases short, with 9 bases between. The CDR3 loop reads CASSRSYSTDTQYF. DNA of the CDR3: TGTGCCAGCAGTCGATCCTATAGCACAGATACGCAGTATTTT.

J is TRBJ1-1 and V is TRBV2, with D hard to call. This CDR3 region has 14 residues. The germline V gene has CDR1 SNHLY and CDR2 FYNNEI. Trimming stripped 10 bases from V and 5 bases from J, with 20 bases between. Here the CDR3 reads CAIRQVEVLTEAFF. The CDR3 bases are TGTGCCATCAGACAAGTGGAGGTGTTAACTGAAGCTTTCTTT.

The CDR3 sequence is CASSFGGTETQYF. DNA for the CDR3: TGTGCCAGCAGCTTCGGGGGGACAGAGACCCAGTACTTC. V usage is TRBV11-2 and J usage is TRBJ2-5; 7 nucleotides align to TRBD2. The J segment lost 4 bases and the V segment lost 3 bases, leaving 2 bases of the junction unmatched. The germline V gene has CDR1 SGHAT and CDR2 FQNNGV. CDR3 length equals 13 residues.

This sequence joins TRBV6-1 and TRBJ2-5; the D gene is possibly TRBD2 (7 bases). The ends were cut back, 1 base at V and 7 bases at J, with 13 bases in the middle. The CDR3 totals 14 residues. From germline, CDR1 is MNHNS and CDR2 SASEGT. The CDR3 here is CASSEGGGAGTQYF. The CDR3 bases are TGTGCCAGCAGTGAAGGCGGGGGCGCGGGGACCCAGTACTTC.

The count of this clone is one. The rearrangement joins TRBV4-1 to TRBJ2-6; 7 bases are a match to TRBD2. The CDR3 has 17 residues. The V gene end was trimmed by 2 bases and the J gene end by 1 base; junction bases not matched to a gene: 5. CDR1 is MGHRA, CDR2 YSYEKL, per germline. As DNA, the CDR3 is TGCGCCAGCAGCCAAAGGGGAGGGATATCTGGGGCCAACGTCCTGACTTTC. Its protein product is CASSQRGGISGANVLTF.

In DNA form, the CDR3 reads TGTGCCAGCAGTTACTCGATTGGGGGGTACGAGCAGTACTTC. Its protein product is CASSYSIGGYEQYF. The rearrangement uses TRBV6-6 and TRBJ2-7, with D possibly TRBD2 on 6 matching bases. CDR1 and CDR2 from the germline V gene are MNHNY and SVGAGI (reference sequence). V lost 0 bases and J lost 4, with 10 bases in between. The CDR3 loop spans 14 amino acids.

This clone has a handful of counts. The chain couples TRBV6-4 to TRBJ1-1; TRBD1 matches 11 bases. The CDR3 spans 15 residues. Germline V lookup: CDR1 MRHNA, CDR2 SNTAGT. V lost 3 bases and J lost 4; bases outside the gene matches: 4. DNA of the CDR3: TGTGCCAGCAGTGAGAGGACAGGGGGCGGCACTGAAGCTTTCTTT. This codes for CASSERTGGGTEAFF.

For the CDR3, the DNA is TGTGCCAGCAGCCAGGATCCGAGCTCCTACGAGCAGTACTTC. It translates to CASSQDPSSYEQYF. The chain is built from TRBV9 and TRBJ2-7, with no clear D. The germline V gene has CDR1 SGDLS and CDR2 YYNGEE. The CDR3 length is 14 residues. Trimming stripped 4 bases from V and 0 bases from J, with 11 bases between.

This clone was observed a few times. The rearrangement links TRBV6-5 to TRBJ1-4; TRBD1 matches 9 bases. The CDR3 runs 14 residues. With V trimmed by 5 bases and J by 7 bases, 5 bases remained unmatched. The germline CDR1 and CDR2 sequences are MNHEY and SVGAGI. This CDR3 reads CASSNRDRAEKLFF. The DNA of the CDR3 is TGTGCCAGCAGTAACCGGGACAGGGCTGAAAAACTGTTTTTT.

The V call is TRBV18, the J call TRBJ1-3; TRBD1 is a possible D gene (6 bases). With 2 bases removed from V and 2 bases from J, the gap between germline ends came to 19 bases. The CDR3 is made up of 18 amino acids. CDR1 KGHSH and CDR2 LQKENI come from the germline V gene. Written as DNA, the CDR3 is TGTGCCAGCTCACCAGCAGTGACAGGATATGATCCTGGAAACACCATATATTTT. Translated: CASSPAVTGYDPGNTIYF.

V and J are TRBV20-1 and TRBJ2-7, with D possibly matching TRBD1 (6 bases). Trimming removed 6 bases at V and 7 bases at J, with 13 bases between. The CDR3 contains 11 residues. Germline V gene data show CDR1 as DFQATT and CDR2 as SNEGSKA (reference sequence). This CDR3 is CSASGVREQYF. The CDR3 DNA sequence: TGCAGTGCGTCAGGGGTTCGGGAGCAGTACTTC.

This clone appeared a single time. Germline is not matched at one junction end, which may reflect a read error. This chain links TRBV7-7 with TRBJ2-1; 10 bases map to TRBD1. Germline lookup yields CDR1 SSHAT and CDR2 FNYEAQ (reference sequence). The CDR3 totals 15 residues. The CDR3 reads CASSFSTGGTNEQFF. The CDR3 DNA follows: TGTGCTAGCAGCTTTTCGACAGGGGGCACGAATGAGCAGTTCTTC.

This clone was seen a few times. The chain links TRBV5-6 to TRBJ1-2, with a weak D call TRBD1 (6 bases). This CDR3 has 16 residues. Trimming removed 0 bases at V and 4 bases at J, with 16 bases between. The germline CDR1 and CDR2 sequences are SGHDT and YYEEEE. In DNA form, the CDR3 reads TGTGCCAGCAGCTTGGACTCGGACAGAGGCCTCTATGGCTACACCTTC. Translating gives CASSLDSDRGLYGYTF.

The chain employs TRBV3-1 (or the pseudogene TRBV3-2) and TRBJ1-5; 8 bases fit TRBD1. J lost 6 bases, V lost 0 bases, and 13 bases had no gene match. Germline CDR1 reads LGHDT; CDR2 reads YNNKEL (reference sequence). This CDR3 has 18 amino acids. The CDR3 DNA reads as TGTGCCAGCAGCCAAGATCTCGGGGGACAGGAGGGGTGTCAGCCCCAGCATTTT. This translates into CASSQDLGGQEGCQPQHF.